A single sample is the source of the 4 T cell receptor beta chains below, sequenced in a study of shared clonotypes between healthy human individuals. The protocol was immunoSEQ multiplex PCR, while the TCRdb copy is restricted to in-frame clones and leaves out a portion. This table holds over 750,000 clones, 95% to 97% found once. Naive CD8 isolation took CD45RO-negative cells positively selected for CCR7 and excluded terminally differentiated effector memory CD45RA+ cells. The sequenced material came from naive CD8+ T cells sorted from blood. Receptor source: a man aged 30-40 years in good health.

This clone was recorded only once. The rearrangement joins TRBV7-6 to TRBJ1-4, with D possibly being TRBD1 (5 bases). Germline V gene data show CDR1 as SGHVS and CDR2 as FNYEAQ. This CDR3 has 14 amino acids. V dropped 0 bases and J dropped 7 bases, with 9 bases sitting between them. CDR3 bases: TGTGCCAGCAGCTTAGCGATAGGGACTGAAAAACTGTTTTTT. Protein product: CASSLAIGTEKLFF.

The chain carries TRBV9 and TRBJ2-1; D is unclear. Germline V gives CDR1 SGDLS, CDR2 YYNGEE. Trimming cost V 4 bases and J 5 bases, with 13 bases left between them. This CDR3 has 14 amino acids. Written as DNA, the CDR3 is TGTGCCAGCAGCCCCCGGACGGCTCACAATGAGCAGTTCTTC. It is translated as CASSPRTAHNEQFF.

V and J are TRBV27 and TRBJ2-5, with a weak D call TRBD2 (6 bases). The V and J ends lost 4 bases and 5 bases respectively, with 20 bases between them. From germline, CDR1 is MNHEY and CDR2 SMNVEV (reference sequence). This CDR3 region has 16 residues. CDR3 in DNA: TGTGCCAGCAGTTCTCACCCCCGGAGGGTTGGGGAGACCCAGTACTTC. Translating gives CASSSHPRRVGETQYF.

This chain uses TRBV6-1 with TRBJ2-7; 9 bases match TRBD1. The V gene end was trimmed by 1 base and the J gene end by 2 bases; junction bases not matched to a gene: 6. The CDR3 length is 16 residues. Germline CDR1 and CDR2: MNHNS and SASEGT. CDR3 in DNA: TGTGCCAGCAGTGAAGGAGGGACAGGGACGCCCTACGAGCAGTACTTC. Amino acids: CASSEGGTGTPYEQYF.